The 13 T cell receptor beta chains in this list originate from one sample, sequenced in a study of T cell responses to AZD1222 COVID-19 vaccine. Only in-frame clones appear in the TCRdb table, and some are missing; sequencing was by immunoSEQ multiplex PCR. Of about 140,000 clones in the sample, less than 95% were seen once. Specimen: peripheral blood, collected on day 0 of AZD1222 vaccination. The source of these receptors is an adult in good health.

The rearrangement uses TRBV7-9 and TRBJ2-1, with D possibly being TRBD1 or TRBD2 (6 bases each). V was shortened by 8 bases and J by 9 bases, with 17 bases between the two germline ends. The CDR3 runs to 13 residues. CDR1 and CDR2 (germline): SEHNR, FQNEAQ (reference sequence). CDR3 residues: CASLRRGLSEQFF. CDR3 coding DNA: TGTGCCAGCCTCCGCCGGGGGCTCAGTGAGCAGTTCTTC.

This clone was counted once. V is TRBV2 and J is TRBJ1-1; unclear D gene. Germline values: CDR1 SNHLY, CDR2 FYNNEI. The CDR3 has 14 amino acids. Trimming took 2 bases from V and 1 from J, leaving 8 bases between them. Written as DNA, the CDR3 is TGTGCCAGCAGTGAAAATTGGGCGAACACTGAAGCTTTCTTT. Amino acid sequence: CASSENWANTEAFF.

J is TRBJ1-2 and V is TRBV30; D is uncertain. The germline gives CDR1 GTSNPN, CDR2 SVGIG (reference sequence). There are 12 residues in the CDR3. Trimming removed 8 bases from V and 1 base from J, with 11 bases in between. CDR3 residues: CAGGRLNYGYTF. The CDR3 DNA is TGTGCCGGCGGACGGCTTAACTATGGCTACACCTTC.

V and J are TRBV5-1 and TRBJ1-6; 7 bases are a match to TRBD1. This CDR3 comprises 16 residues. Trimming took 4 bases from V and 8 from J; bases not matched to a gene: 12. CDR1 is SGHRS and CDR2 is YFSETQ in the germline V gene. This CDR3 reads CASSLVGRDSDSPLHF. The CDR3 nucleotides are TGCGCCAGCAGCCTGGTGGGTCGGGACAGTGATTCACCCCTCCACTTT.

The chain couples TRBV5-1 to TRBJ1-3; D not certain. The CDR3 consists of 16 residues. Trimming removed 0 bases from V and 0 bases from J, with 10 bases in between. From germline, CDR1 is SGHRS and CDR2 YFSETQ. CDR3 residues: CASSLDGGRSGNTIYF. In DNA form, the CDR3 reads TGCGCCAGCAGCTTGGACGGCGGTCGCTCTGGAAACACCATATATTTT.

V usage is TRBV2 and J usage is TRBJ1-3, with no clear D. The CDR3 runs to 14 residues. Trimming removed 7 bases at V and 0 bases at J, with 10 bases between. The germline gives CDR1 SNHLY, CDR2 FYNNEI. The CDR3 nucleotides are TGTGCCAGCATTAGGGAGACCTCTGGAAACACCATATATTTT. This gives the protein CASIRETSGNTIYF. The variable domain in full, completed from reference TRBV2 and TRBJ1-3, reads EPEVTQTPSHQVTQMGQEVILRCVPISNHLYFYWYRQILGQKVEFLVSFYNNEISEKSEIFDDQFSVERPDGSNFTLKIRSTKLEDSAMYFCASIRETSGNTIYFGEGSWLTVV.

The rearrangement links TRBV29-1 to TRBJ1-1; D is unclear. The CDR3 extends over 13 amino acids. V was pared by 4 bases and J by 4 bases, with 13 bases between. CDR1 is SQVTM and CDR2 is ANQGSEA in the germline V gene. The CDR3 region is CSVGADIGTEAFF. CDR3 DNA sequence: TGCAGCGTTGGAGCAGACATTGGCACTGAAGCTTTCTTT.

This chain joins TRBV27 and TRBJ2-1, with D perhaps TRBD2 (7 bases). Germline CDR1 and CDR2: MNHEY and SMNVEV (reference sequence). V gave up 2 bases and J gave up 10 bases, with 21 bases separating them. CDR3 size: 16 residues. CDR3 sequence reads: CASSLEGGRGAKEQFF. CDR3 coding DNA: TGTGCCAGCAGTTTAGAAGGAGGGAGGGGGGCCAAAGAGCAGTTCTTC.

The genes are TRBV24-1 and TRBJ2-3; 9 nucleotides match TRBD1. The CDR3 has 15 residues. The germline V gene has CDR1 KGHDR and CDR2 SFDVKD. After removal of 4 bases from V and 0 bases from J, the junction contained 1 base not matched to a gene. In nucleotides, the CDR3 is TGTGCCACCAGTGAGGGGACAGGGAGCACAGATACGCAGTATTTT. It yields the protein CATSEGTGSTDTQYF.

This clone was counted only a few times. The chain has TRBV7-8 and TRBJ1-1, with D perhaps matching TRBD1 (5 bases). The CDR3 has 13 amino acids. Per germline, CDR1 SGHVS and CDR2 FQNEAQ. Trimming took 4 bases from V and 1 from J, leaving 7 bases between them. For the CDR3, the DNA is TGTGCCAGCAGCTCAGGGCGGAACACTGAAGCTTTCTTT. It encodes CASSSGRNTEAFF.

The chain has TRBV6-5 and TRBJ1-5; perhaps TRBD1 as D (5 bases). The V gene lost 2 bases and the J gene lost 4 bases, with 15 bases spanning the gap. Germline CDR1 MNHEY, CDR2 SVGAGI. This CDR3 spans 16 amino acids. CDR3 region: CASSYAQGEVNQPQHF. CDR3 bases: TGTGCCAGCAGTTACGCCCAGGGAGAGGTAAATCAGCCCCAGCATTTT.

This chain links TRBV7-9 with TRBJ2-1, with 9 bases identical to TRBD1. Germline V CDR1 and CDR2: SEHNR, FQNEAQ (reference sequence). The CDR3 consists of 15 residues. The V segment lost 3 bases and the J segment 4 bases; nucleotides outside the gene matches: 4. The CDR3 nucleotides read TGTGCCAGCAGCTTCGGACAGGGGCCTTACAATGAGCAGTTCTTC. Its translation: CASSFGQGPYNEQFF. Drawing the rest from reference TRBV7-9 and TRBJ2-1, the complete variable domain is DTGVSQNPRHKITKRGQNVTFRCDPISEHNRLYWYRQTLGQGPEFLTYFQNEAQLEKSRLLSDRFSAERPKGSFSTLEIQRTEQGDSAMYLCASSFGQGPYNEQFFGPGTRLTVL.

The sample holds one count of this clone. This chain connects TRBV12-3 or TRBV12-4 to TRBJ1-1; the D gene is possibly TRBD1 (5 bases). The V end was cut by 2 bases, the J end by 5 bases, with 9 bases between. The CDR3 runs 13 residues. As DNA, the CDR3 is TGTGCCAGCAGTTTATCAGGGCGAACTGAAGCTTTCTTT. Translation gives CASSLSGRTEAFF.